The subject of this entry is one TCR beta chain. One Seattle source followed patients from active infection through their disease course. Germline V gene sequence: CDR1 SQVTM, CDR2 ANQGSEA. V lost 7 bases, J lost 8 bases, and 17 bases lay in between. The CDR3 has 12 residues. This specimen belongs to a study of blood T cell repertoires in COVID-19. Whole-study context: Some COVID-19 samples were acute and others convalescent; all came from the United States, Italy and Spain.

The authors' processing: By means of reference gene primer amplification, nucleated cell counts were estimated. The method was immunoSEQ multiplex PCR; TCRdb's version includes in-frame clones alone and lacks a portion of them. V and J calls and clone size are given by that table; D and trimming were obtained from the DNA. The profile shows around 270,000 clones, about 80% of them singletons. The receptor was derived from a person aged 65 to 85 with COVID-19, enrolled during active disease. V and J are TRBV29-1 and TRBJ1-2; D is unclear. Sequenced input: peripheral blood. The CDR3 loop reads CSDRETTRGYTF. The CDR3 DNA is TGCAGCGACCGGGAAACTACTCGGGGCTACACCTTC.